A few counts support the clone carrying this TCR beta chain. Its antigen is still unknown. Deletions cut 5 bases from V and 2 bases from J, with 13 bases between. The CDR3 runs 15 residues. From germline, CDR1 is MNHEY and CDR2 SMNVEV (reference sequence). The data were obtained in a study of T cells in Graves' hyperthyroidism and ophthalmopathy. Looking at the study overall: Peripheral blood was acquired at first diagnosis, ahead of any therapy whatsoever. Study conclusions and caveats: The model foresaw ophthalmopathy a median about 6.5 months prior to onset. In the analysis, a 13 V-J model separated ophthalmopathy from stable hyperthyroidism. Most clonotypes that expanded in the thyroid above 0.001 also showed up in blood.

TCR beta CDR3 region amplification was performed from RNA transcripts. The HTBI primer set was used in a first-round RT-PCR of the TCR CDR3. TCRdb redid the calling of the multiplex PCR reads with MiXCR, one entry per CDR3 protein. The repertoire holds fewer than 450,000 distinct CDR3 sequences, with approximately 18% as singletons. The gene calls are TRBV27 and TRBJ1-5; D is uncertain. The sequenced sample consisted of blood. The source is a woman aged 30 to 39 with Graves' hyperthyroidism that later progressed to Graves' ophthalmopathy. The CDR3 sequence is CASSREGVGNQPQHF. In nucleotides, the CDR3 is TGTGCCAGCAGTCGGGAGGGTGTGGGCAATCAGCCCCAGCATTTT.